Sequencing of this TCR beta chain was carried out in a study of T cell changes during pregnancy in multiple sclerosis. Here immunoSEQ multiplex PCR was the method, and the copy in TCRdb shows in-frame clones only, minus some. The sample contains about 40,000 clones, approximately 94% of which appear only once. Germline CDR1 reads SEHNR; CDR2 reads FQNEAQ (reference sequence). This CDR3 is built from 12 residues. Trimming shortened V by 5 bases and J by 14 bases, and 15 bases separated the two germline ends. The starting material was peripheral blood, obtained before pregnancy. The receptor was isolated from a female donor with multiple sclerosis, enrolled in a pregnancy study. The rearrangement joins TRBV7-9 to TRBJ1-4; the D is unclear. CDR3 protein: CASSLIEGGLFF. The CDR3 DNA reads as TGTGCCAGCAGCCTTATTGAGGGAGGGCTGTTTTTT.